One sample yielded the 30 T cell receptor beta chains listed below, sequenced in a study of response to subunit inactivated influenza vaccine. In TCRdb, the RT-PCR reads were re-called with MiXCR into one record per CDR3 protein. The sample consists of more than 500,000 distinct CDR3 sequences, about 11% of them appearing once. This same sample was also part of a study on T cells expressing NK-cell markers. This second study says: The authors made TCR beta cDNA libraries by 5'RACE template switching. This switching added a universal primer site and UMIs.

The source was PBMCs from blood, collected on the day of vaccination. The receptors were gathered from a man aged 50-60 years who received an inactivated influenza vaccine.

This clonotype was seen a handful of times. J is TRBJ2-5 and V is TRBV19, with 7 bases fitting TRBD2. The J segment lost 3 bases and the V segment lost 4 bases, leaving 8 bases of the junction unmatched. The CDR3 extends over 15 amino acids. The V gene's germline CDR1 is LNHDA and CDR2 SQIVND (reference sequence). The CDR3 nucleotides read TGTGCCAGTAGTACGTCCGGGACTATCAAAGAGACCCAGTACTTC. Residues: CASSTSGTIKETQYF.

This clonotype was counted only a few times. The chain combines TRBV6-1 with TRBJ2-5, with 8 bases matching TRBD1. Germline-derived CDR1 and CDR2 are MNHNS and SASEGT. With V trimmed by 5 bases and J by 5 bases, 13 bases remained unmatched. This CDR3 has 16 residues. DNA of the CDR3: TGTGCCAGCAGTCGCATTCAACTGACAGGGGACGAGACCCAGTACTTC. Its translation is CASSRIQLTGDETQYF.

The chain links TRBV29-1 to TRBJ1-4; D is perhaps TRBD1 (5 bases). CDR3 size: 11 residues. Germline V gene data show CDR1 as SQVTM and CDR2 as ANQGSEA. V lost 6 bases, J lost 8 bases, and 10 bases lay in between. CDR3 in DNA: TGCAGCGTCCGGTGGGGGGAAAAACTGTTTTTT. Its protein product is CSVRWGEKLFF.

This chain uses TRBV29-1 with TRBJ2-3; 9 bases match TRBD2. The germline CDR1 and CDR2 sequences are SQVTM and ANQGSEA. The CDR3 sequence is 14 residues long. V lost 4 bases and J lost 8; bases outside the gene matches: 10. The CDR3 loop is CSVVPRGGHLTQYF. As DNA, the CDR3 is TGCAGCGTTGTTCCGCGGGGGGGCCATCTTACGCAGTATTTT.

The chain carries TRBV2 and TRBJ1-1; tentative D call: TRBD1 (5 bases). The ends were cut back, 3 bases at V and 2 bases at J, with 10 bases in the middle. The V gene's germline CDR1 is SNHLY and CDR2 FYNNEI. The CDR3 is 14 amino acids. CDR3 sequence (DNA): TGTGCCAGCAGTGAGCAGGGCCTTAACACTGAAGCTTTCTTT. This sequence encodes CASSEQGLNTEAFF.

This clonotype was seen many times. A read error may account for a junction end that differs from germline. The V call is TRBV4-2, the J call TRBJ2-1; 10 bases are a match to TRBD1. Germline-derived CDR1 and CDR2 are LGHNA and YNFKEQ. The CDR3 spans 15 residues. CDR3 in amino acids: CASSQDRGLYNEQFF. CDR3 DNA: TGCGCCAGCAGCCAAGACAGGGGGCTCTACAATGAGCAGTTCTTC.

V and J are TRBV4-2 and TRBJ2-1; D gene ambiguous. This CDR3 has 12 amino acids. Trimming took off 3 bases at V and 9 bases at J, with 9 bases between the two ends. Germline CDR1 reads LGHNA; CDR2 reads YNFKEQ. CDR3 in amino acids: CASSHPYGEQFF. The CDR3 DNA reads as TGTGCCAGCAGCCACCCTTACGGTGAGCAGTTCTTC.

This clonotype was recorded at least ten times. The V gene is TRBV6-5, the J gene TRBJ2-3; D is ambiguous. The V end was cut by 1 base, the J end by 1 base, with 3 bases between. The CDR3 consists of 13 residues. In germline, CDR1 is MNHEY, CDR2 SVGAGI. DNA of the CDR3: TGTGCCAGCAGTTACTTAGGCACAGATACGCAGTATTTT. Its protein product is CASSYLGTDTQYF.

The gene calls are TRBV7-3 and TRBJ1-1; D remains ambiguous. Looked up from germline, CDR1 is SGHTA and CDR2 is FQGTGA. The ends were cut back, 4 bases at V and 11 bases at J, with 17 bases in the middle. The CDR3 consists of 13 residues. CDR3 region: CASSSRVGGFAFF. The DNA of the CDR3 is TGTGCCAGCAGCTCTAGAGTAGGTGGGTTTGCTTTCTTT.

This clonotype was counted only a few times. CDR3: CASSLGQGRQFF. The CDR3 DNA sequence: TGCGCCAGCAGCTTGGGACAGGGTAGGCAGTTCTTC. V and J are TRBV5-1 and TRBJ2-1; 7 bases are a match to TRBD1. There are 12 residues in the CDR3. Germline loops: CDR1 SGHRS, CDR2 YFSETQ. V shed 0 bases, J shed 12 bases, and the junction held 3 bases outside the gene matches.

This clonotype was picked up a small number of times. The V and J genes are TRBV10-3 and TRBJ2-1; 15 positions match TRBD2. J gave up 4 bases and V 10 bases, and 5 bases lay outside the gene matches. Looked up from germline, CDR1 is ENHRY and CDR2 is SYGVKD. CDR3 size: 15 residues. This chain's CDR3 is CATGLAGGKYNEQFF. The CDR3 DNA reads TGTGCCACCGGACTAGCGGGAGGGAAGTACAATGAGCAGTTCTTC.

The chain combines TRBV28 with TRBJ2-1; 16 nucleotides agree with TRBD2. The CDR3 runs to 18 residues. Germline CDR1 MDHEN, CDR2 SYDVKM. The CDR3 sequence is CVIEGTSGRAISLNEQFF. The DNA of the CDR3 is TGTGTCATCGAAGGGACTAGCGGGAGGGCCATTTCTTTGAATGAGCAGTTCTTC.

The chain couples TRBV12-3 or TRBV12-4 to TRBJ2-3; D is unclear. This CDR3 comprises 17 residues. Between the trimmed V and J ends, which lost 1 base and 0 bases, there was a span of 14 bases. Here the CDR3 DNA reads TGTGCCAGCAGTTTAGGCCCCGTGCAGGAGAGCACAGATACGCAGTATTTT. Its protein is CASSLGPVQESTDTQYF.

In this sample, this clonotype turned up a few times. The chain links TRBV6-5 to TRBJ2-1; D is unresolved. V was cut by 6 bases and J by 13 bases, with 13 bases left in between. The CDR3 sequence is 11 residues long. Germline V gene lookup returns CDR1 MNHEY and CDR2 SVGAGI. CDR3 in DNA: TGTGCCAGCAGGGTCGGGCAGTTCCAGTTCTTC. Amino acid sequence: CASRVGQFQFF.

J is TRBJ1-2 and V is TRBV20-1; 7 bases match TRBD1. Germline V gene sequence: CDR1 DFQATT, CDR2 SNEGSKA (reference sequence). With V trimmed by 3 bases and J by 3 bases, 1 base remained unmatched. The CDR3 spans 12 residues. The CDR3 DNA sequence: TGCAGTGCTAGTCAGGGGGACTATGGCTACACCTTC. The encoded protein is CSASQGDYGYTF.

This clonotype was counted only a few times. The V call is TRBV10-2, the J call TRBJ2-7, with D perhaps given as TRBD1 or TRBD2 (5 bases each). Germline assignment: CDR1 WSHSY and CDR2 SAAADI. This CDR3 has 13 amino acids. Trimming left V 7 bases short and J 4 bases short, with 14 bases between. CDR3 coding DNA: TGCGCCAGCAAAAGGCAGGGACCGTACGAGCAGTACTTC. This sequence encodes CASKRQGPYEQYF.

This clonotype was seen more than once but under ten times. This chain links TRBV15 with TRBJ2-7; TRBD1 aligns across 10 bases. V lost 7 bases, J lost 6 bases, and 12 bases stayed unmatched. Per germline, CDR1 LNHNV and CDR2 YYDKDF (reference sequence). The CDR3 is 15 residues long. DNA for the CDR3: TGTGCCACCAAGCTAGGACAGGGGGGTTTCTCCGAGCAGTACTTC. This sequence encodes CATKLGQGGFSEQYF.

This clonotype came up a few times. The chain uses TRBV7-6 and TRBJ2-7; D is unclear. From germline, CDR1 is SGHVS and CDR2 FNYEAQ. The V gene lost 3 bases and the J gene lost 5 bases, with 17 bases spanning the gap. The CDR3 covers 15 residues. CDR3 in amino acids: CASSLPLYLGHEQYF. The CDR3 DNA follows: TGTGCCAGCAGCTTGCCCCTGTATTTGGGTCACGAGCAGTACTTC.

J is TRBJ2-3 and V is TRBV5-6; 8 positions agree with TRBD2. The junction had 11 bases not matched to a gene; V was cut back by 1 base and J by 1 base. Germline loops: CDR1 SGHDT, CDR2 YYEEEE. The CDR3 spans 18 residues. The CDR3 bases are TGTGCCAGCAGCTTGTATCTTAGCGGGGCGTTTCGCACAGATACGCAGTATTTT. This codes for CASSLYLSGAFRTDTQYF.

This chain uses TRBV2 with TRBJ2-1; 12 positions agree with TRBD2. Germline CDR1 reads SNHLY; CDR2 reads FYNNEI. The V gene end was trimmed by 2 bases and the J gene end by 8 bases; junction bases not matched to a gene: 4. The CDR3 runs 15 residues. CDR3 amino acids: CASSEFLAGGDEQFF. The CDR3 nucleotides read TGTGCCAGCAGTGAATTCCTAGCGGGAGGGGATGAGCAGTTCTTC. The variable domain in full, with the rest retrieved from reference TRBV2 and TRBJ2-1, is EPEVTQTPSHQVTQMGQEVILRCVPISNHLYFYWYRQILGQKVEFLVSFYNNEISEKSEIFDDQFSVERPDGSNFTLKIRSTKLEDSAMYFCASSEFLAGGDEQFFGPGTRLTVL.

This clonotype was observed a handful of times. The chain joins TRBV18 to TRBJ2-1; D may be TRBD1 (6 bases). The CDR3 loop spans 15 amino acids. V dropped 6 bases and J dropped 7 bases, with 19 bases sitting between them. Looked up from germline, CDR1 is KGHSH and CDR2 is LQKENI. CDR3 in DNA: TGTGCCAGCTCCTTATGGACAGAAAAGAGGAATGAGCAGTTCTTC. Translation: CASSLWTEKRNEQFF.

As concerns this clonotype: The junction differs from germline at one of its ends, possibly a read error. V is TRBV6-2 or TRBV6-3 and J is TRBJ2-1; TRBD2 matches 7 bases. The CDR3 spans 14 residues. Germline V gene data show CDR1 as MNHEY and CDR2 as SVGEGT. CDR3 DNA sequence: TGTGCCAGCAGTTATTCCCTAGCGGAGGGCACGATGCTCTTC. Translated, it gives CASSYSLAEGTMLF.

At least ten counts were recorded for this clonotype. The chain links TRBV7-2 to TRBJ1-1; D unclear. Germline CDR1 and CDR2: SGHTA and FQGNSA. This CDR3 is 15 amino acids long. Trimming cost V 1 base and J 6 bases, with 15 bases left between them. For the CDR3, the DNA is TGTGCCAGCAGCTTAGGATTAAGTAGTGGGGCTGAAGCTTTCTTT. Its translation is CASSLGLSSGAEAFF.

This clonotype showed up just a few times. The chain couples TRBV20-1 to TRBJ2-1; TRBD2 matches 13 bases. Germline V CDR1 and CDR2: DFQATT, SNEGSKA (reference sequence). There are 14 residues in the CDR3. V lost 5 bases and J lost 8; bases outside the gene matches: 6. The CDR3 sequence: CSAWTSGSLHEQFF. DNA of the CDR3: TGCAGTGCTTGGACTAGCGGGAGTCTTCATGAGCAGTTCTTC.

V is TRBV6-1 and J is TRBJ1-1, with 11 nucleotides matching TRBD1. The CDR3 is made up of 16 amino acids. Trimming cost V 2 bases and J 6 bases; bases outside gene matches: 8. From germline, CDR1 is MNHNS and CDR2 SASEGT. CDR3 sequence reads: CASSETPDRGLSEAFF. CDR3 bases: TGTGCCAGCAGTGAAACCCCGGACAGGGGGCTATCTGAAGCTTTCTTT.

The chain employs TRBV7-2 and TRBJ2-1; D gene uncertain. Trimming left V 2 bases short and J 6 bases short, with 14 bases between. Germline values: CDR1 SGHTA, CDR2 FQGNSA. The CDR3 loop spans 15 amino acids. CDR3 bases: TGTGCCAGCAGCTTATTATCGTTGATTGGCAATGAGCAGTTCTTC. It codes for CASSLLSLIGNEQFF.

The chain uses TRBV19 and TRBJ2-1, with 9 positions matching TRBD1. This CDR3 region has 14 residues. Germline CDR1 is LNHDA and CDR2 is SQIVND (reference sequence). V lost 7 bases to trimming and J lost 5 bases; unmatched junction nucleotides: 6. This CDR3 reads CASKLGQGNNEQFF. In DNA, the CDR3 is TGTGCCAGTAAATTGGGACAGGGAAACAATGAGCAGTTCTTC.

The chain recombines TRBV7-2 with TRBJ2-5; 10 nucleotides agree with TRBD1. The CDR3 consists of 15 residues. CDR1 SGHTA and CDR2 FQGNSA come from the germline V gene. Trimming removed 5 bases from V and 5 bases from J; junction bases left unmatched: 8. CDR3 protein: CASSTDRGLWETQYF. CDR3 nucleotide sequence: TGTGCCAGCAGCACCGACAGGGGGCTTTGGGAGACCCAGTACTTC.

This sequence joins TRBV20-1 and TRBJ1-6; the match to TRBD1 covers 8 bases. CDR1 DFQATT and CDR2 SNEGSKA come from the germline V gene (reference sequence). The junction had 7 bases not matched to a gene; V was cut back by 3 bases and J by 9 bases. The CDR3 loop spans 14 amino acids. CDR3 DNA: TGCAGTGCTAGTTTTCCAGGGGGCGCTTCACCCCTCCACTTT. This codes for CSASFPGGASPLHF.

This clonotype was observed a few times. The chain is built from TRBV7-2 and TRBJ2-4; D not resolved. The CDR3 sequence is 14 residues long. Between the trimmed V and J ends, which lost 2 bases and 4 bases, there was a span of 9 bases. CDR1 is SGHTA, CDR2 FQGNSA, per germline. Here the CDR3 reads CASSLRQRKNIQYF. In DNA form, the CDR3 reads TGTGCCAGCAGCTTAAGACAAAGAAAAAACATTCAGTACTTC. The whole variable domain, filled in from reference TRBV7-2 and TRBJ2-4, reads GAGVSQSPSNKVTEKGKDVELRCDPISGHTALYWYRQSLGQGLEFLIYFQGNSAPDKSGLPSDRFSAERTGGSVSTLTIQRTQQEDSAVYLCASSLRQRKNIQYFGAGTRLSVL.